These 2 T cell receptor beta chains were all obtained from the same sample, sequenced in a study of response to subunit inactivated influenza vaccine. TCRdb passed the RT-PCR reads through MiXCR, listing each CDR3 protein once. Here the sample spans under 850,000 distinct CDR3 sequences, roughly 18% being singletons. The sequencing used PBMCs from blood, collected about 5 days after vaccination. Source of these receptors: a man aged 50-60 years who received an inactivated influenza vaccine.

This clonotype was picked up many times. The chain joins TRBV20-1 to TRBJ1-1; perhaps TRBD1 as D (6 bases). Trimming removed 5 bases from V and 0 bases from J, with 13 bases in between. The CDR3 extends over 14 amino acids. Germline V gene data show CDR1 as DFQATT and CDR2 as SNEGSKA (reference sequence). This chain's CDR3 is CSAQQGTMNTEAFF. In nucleotides, the CDR3 is TGCAGTGCTCAGCAGGGGACAATGAACACTGAAGCTTTCTTT.

This clonotype was observed a few times. The chain joins TRBV20-1 to TRBJ2-7; the match to TRBD2 covers 14 bases. Germline trimming cut 3 bases from V and 3 bases from J; bases unmatched to any gene: 10. The CDR3 sequence is 17 residues long. CDR1 and CDR2 (germline): DFQATT, SNEGSKA (reference sequence). In nucleotides, the CDR3 is TGCAGTGCTAGTCCCGGGACTAGCGGGAGAAGAGGCTACGAGCAGTACTTC. Its translation is CSASPGTSGRRGYEQYF.